One and the same sample provided the 30 T cell receptor beta chains below, sequenced in a study of cytomegalovirus exposure and HLA in healthy donors. Use of 60 Vbeta and 13 Jbeta primers characterized the PCR. TCRdb's table, derived via immunoSEQ multiplex PCR, lists solely in-frame clones and lacks some. Here the sample spans 190,000 or so clones, roughly four fifths being singletons. The specimen sequenced was PBMCs. The receptors were sampled from a man in his fifties or sixties in good health and CMV-seronegative.

This rearrangement joins TRBV5-1 to TRBJ2-1, with 10 positions matching TRBD2. This CDR3 is built from 16 residues. With V trimmed by 2 bases and J by 3 bases, 5 bases remained unmatched. Germline-derived CDR1 and CDR2 are SGHRS and YFSETQ. CDR3 sequence reads: CASSFGLAANYNEQFF. The CDR3 coding sequence is TGCGCCAGCAGCTTCGGACTAGCGGCGAACTACAATGAGCAGTTCTTC.

The chain carries TRBV7-2 and TRBJ1-3, with D tentatively TRBD1 (5 bases). V was clipped by 5 bases and J by 7 bases, with 15 bases between them. The CDR3 contains 14 residues. The germline V gene has CDR1 SGHTA and CDR2 FQGNSA. CDR3 DNA: TGTGCCAGCAGCCCCAGGGCGGGGGGGAACACCATATATTTT. Translation gives CASSPRAGGNTIYF.

V is TRBV28 and J is TRBJ2-7; 8 nucleotides agree with TRBD1. Unmatched junction bases numbered 9, after V lost 5 bases and J lost 3 bases. Germline CDR1 reads MDHEN; CDR2 reads SYDVKM. The CDR3 runs 15 residues. The CDR3 loop reads CASSTAGTGSYEQYF. In nucleotides, the CDR3 is TGTGCCAGCAGTACCGCCGGGACAGGTAGCTACGAGCAGTACTTC.

This chain links TRBV2 with TRBJ1-6, with 7 bases that match TRBD1. The CDR3 extends over 13 amino acids. V shed 7 bases, J shed 10 bases, and the junction held 7 bases outside the gene matches. The germline V gene encodes CDR1 SNHLY and CDR2 FYNNEI. CDR3 in amino acids: CASTLRGQSPLHF. DNA of the CDR3: TGTGCCAGCACTCTAAGGGGGCAATCACCCCTCCACTTT.

The chain joins TRBV4-3 to TRBJ1-2; D remains unclear. From germline, CDR1 is LGHNA and CDR2 YSLEER. CDR3 length: 15 residues. Trimming cost V 0 bases and J 0 bases, with 8 bases left between them. The CDR3 DNA follows: TGCGCCAGCAGCCAAGATGCCGACACTAACTATGGCTACACCTTC. Amino acid sequence: CASSQDADTNYGYTF.

The chain recombines TRBV5-5 with TRBJ1-2; the match to TRBD1 covers 7 bases. V gave up 2 bases and J gave up 2 bases; unmatched junction bases: 6. This CDR3 comprises 15 residues. Germline loops: CDR1 SGHKS, CDR2 YYEKEE (reference sequence). CDR3 DNA: TGTGCCAGCAGCTTCAGACAGGGACTCAACTATGGCTACACCTTC. This codes for CASSFRQGLNYGYTF. Complete variable domain (other parts from reference TRBV5-5 and TRBJ1-2): DAGVTQSPTHLIKTRGQQVTLRCSPISGHKSVSWYQQVLGQGPQFIFQYYEKEERGRGNFPDRFSARQFPNYSSELNVNALLLGDSALYLCASSFRQGLNYGYTFGSGTRLTVV.

V gene TRBV5-3 combines with J gene TRBJ1-5; 7 bases match TRBD1. TRBV5-3 is assigned to the ORF class and has an uncertain function. Trimming at V came to 3 bases and at J to 7 bases, leaving 7 bases not matched to a gene. This CDR3 has 14 amino acids. The CDR3 DNA reads as TGTGCCAGAAGCTGTGGACAGGTCCGGCAGCCCCAGCATTTT. It specifies CARSCGQVRQPQHF.

The chain is built from TRBV7-9 and TRBJ2-5; tentatively, D is TRBD1 (6 bases). Germline CDR1 and CDR2: SEHNR and FQNEAQ (reference sequence). This CDR3 has 13 amino acids. The germline V and J ends were trimmed by 5 bases and 5 bases, with 12 bases remaining between them. CDR3 sequence: CASSPKGVETQYF. CDR3 nucleotide sequence: TGTGCCAGCAGCCCGAAGGGGGTGGAGACCCAGTACTTC.

Points on this clone: This sample also contains other DNA sequences that code for the same CDR3. This rearrangement joins TRBV29-1 to TRBJ1-2; unclear D gene. The CDR3 sequence is 15 residues long. Trimming took off 6 bases at V and 2 bases at J, with 19 bases between the two ends. Per the germline V gene, CDR1 is SQVTM and CDR2 is ANQGSEA. The CDR3 here is CSVASLGGGNYGYTF. As DNA, the CDR3 is TGCAGCGTGGCCTCACTGGGAGGAGGGAACTATGGCTACACCTTC.

V gene TRBV14 combines with J gene TRBJ1-1; D is uncertain. The CDR3 runs 14 residues. V shed 5 bases and J shed 5 bases, with 15 bases lying between them. Germline CDR1 is SGHDN and CDR2 is FVKESK. CDR3 residues: CASSIDGSFTEAFF. CDR3 coding DNA: TGTGCCAGCAGCATCGACGGGTCTTTTACTGAAGCTTTCTTT.

This clone appeared once. This CDR3 reads CASSLGITGELFF. CDR3 in DNA: TGTGCCAGCAGCTTAGGGATCACCGGGGAGCTGTTTTTT. The rearrangement joins TRBV7-9 to TRBJ1-3; D call uncertain. The DNA end is more similar to TRBJ2-2, so the J call may be wrong. The CDR3 loop spans 13 amino acids. Per germline, CDR1 SEHNR and CDR2 FQNEAQ (reference sequence).

CDR3 nucleotides: TGTGCCAGCAGCTTCGGTAAACTAGCGGGAAACAATGAGCAGTTCTTC. It specifies CASSFGKLAGNNEQFF. V gene TRBV7-2 combines with J gene TRBJ2-1; 10 nucleotides match TRBD2. This CDR3 comprises 16 residues. The V and J ends lost 3 bases and 5 bases, in that order; junction bases with no gene match: 7. Germline CDR1 is SGHTA and CDR2 is FQGNSA.

V is TRBV6-1 and J is TRBJ2-2, with D uncertain. This CDR3 contains 14 residues. Trimming took 6 bases from V and 3 from J, leaving 11 bases between them. Germline values: CDR1 MNHNS, CDR2 SASEGT. The CDR3: CASRHYTDTGELFF. The CDR3 nucleotides are TGTGCCAGCAGACACTACACGGACACCGGGGAGCTGTTTTTT.

The J gene is TRBJ2-7, the V gene TRBV7-2, with D possibly matching TRBD2 (5 bases). V lost 6 bases and J 4 bases, leaving 13 bases between the germline ends. The V gene's germline CDR1 is SGHTA and CDR2 FQGNSA. This CDR3 has 13 amino acids. This CDR3 is CASRPISGYEQYF. DNA for the CDR3: TGTGCCAGCAGGCCGATATCGGGGTACGAGCAGTACTTC.

This chain joins TRBV19 and TRBJ2-1; 8 nucleotides agree with TRBD1. The CDR3 is made up of 14 amino acids. Germline CDR1 LNHDA, CDR2 SQIVND (reference sequence). V dropped 5 bases and J dropped 5; count of bases not matched to a gene: 5. The CDR3 DNA sequence: TGTGCCAGTAGTCGATTGACAGGGGACAATGAGCAGTTCTTC. Protein: CASSRLTGDNEQFF.

V usage is TRBV6-1 and J usage is TRBJ1-2; D is undetermined. The V and J ends lost 1 base and 4 bases respectively, with 7 bases between them. The CDR3 length is 13 residues. In germline, CDR1 is MNHNS, CDR2 SASEGT. The CDR3 here is CASSEVQLYGYTF. CDR3 in DNA: TGTGCCAGCAGTGAAGTACAGCTCTATGGCTACACCTTC.

This sequence joins TRBV2 and TRBJ2-2; a weak D match, TRBD2 (7 bases). V was shortened by 6 bases and J by 2 bases, with 16 bases between the two germline ends. Germline V gene data show CDR1 as SNHLY and CDR2 as FYNNEI. This CDR3 spans 16 amino acids. As DNA, the CDR3 is TGTGCCAGCAGGGGCTCGGGGGGCGCCAACACCGGGGAGCTGTTTTTT. This gives the protein CASRGSGGANTGELFF.

A note on this clone: Germline is not matched at one junction end, which may reflect a read error. This rearrangement joins TRBV7-7 to TRBJ2-1; 9 nucleotides agree with TRBD2. The CDR3 is 15 residues long. Germline lookup yields CDR1 SSHAT and CDR2 FNYEAQ (reference sequence). CDR3: CASSIGAGGYNEQFF. The CDR3 nucleotides are TGTGCTAGCAGCATCGGAGCGGGAGGCTACAATGAGCAGTTCTTC.

This chain connects TRBV6-1 to TRBJ1-4; D might be TRBD1 (6 bases). Germline assignment: CDR1 MNHNS and CDR2 SASEGT. Trimming removed 6 bases at V and 3 bases at J, with 14 bases between. CDR3 length: 15 residues. The CDR3 nucleotides read TGTGCCAGCAGGAAATACAGGGCGCCTAATGAAAAACTGTTTTTT. Translating gives CASRKYRAPNEKLFF.

The gene calls are TRBV21-1 and TRBJ2-5; TRBD2 is the table's D call and was not checked against the DNA. TRBV21-1 constitutes a pseudogene. The CDR3 is 14 residues long. CDR3 in amino acids: CASQGRGGGETQYF. The DNA of the CDR3 is TGTGCCAGCCAGGGTAGGGGGGGCGGGGAGACCCAGTACTTC.

The chain combines TRBV5-4 with TRBJ2-3; D gene uncertain. The V end was cut by 0 bases, the J end by 5 bases, with 4 bases between. CDR1 is SGHNT and CDR2 is YYREEE in the germline V gene (reference sequence). The CDR3 runs 12 residues. The CDR3 DNA follows: TGTGCCAGCAGCTTGGTCCAAGATACGCAGTATTTT. Amino acid sequence: CASSLVQDTQYF. Looking up the rest from reference TRBV5-4 and TRBJ2-3 gives the full variable domain: ETGVTQSPTHLIKTRGQQVTLRCSSQSGHNTVSWYQQALGQGPQFIFQYYREEENGRGNFPPRFSGLQFPNYSSELNVNALELDDSALYLCASSLVQDTQYFGPGTRLTVL.

V usage is TRBV11-2 and J usage is TRBJ1-4; D not certain. The germline gives CDR1 SGHAT, CDR2 FQNNGV. V gave up 9 bases and J gave up 5 bases, with 13 bases separating them. This CDR3 comprises 13 residues. The CDR3 loop is CASSGGLNEKLFF. CDR3 DNA: TGTGCCAGTTCGGGTGGTTTAAATGAAAAACTGTTTTTT.

This chain connects TRBV7-8 to TRBJ2-3, with 10 bases fitting TRBD2. The V and J ends lost 5 bases and 11 bases, in that order; junction bases with no gene match: 13. This CDR3 is built from 15 residues. CDR1 and CDR2 (germline): SGHVS, FQNEAQ. The CDR3 sequence is CASSASGGGRYGQYF. In nucleotides, the CDR3 is TGTGCCAGCAGCGCGAGCGGGGGGGGCCGTTATGGGCAGTATTTT.

The V gene is TRBV5-6, the J gene TRBJ2-7; 7 bases are a match to TRBD1. The CDR3 covers 15 residues. With V trimmed by 4 bases and J by 1 base, 8 bases remained unmatched. CDR1 and CDR2 from the germline V gene are SGHDT and YYEEEE. DNA of the CDR3: TGTGCCAGCAGCGTAGGACAGGTCGAGTCCTACGAGCAGTACTTC. Its translation is CASSVGQVESYEQYF. The full variable domain, with the rest looked up from reference TRBV5-6 and TRBJ2-7, is DAGVTQSPTHLIKTRGQQVTLRCSPKSGHDTVSWYQQALGQGPQFIFQYYEEEERQRGNFPDRFSGHQFPNYSSELNVNALLLGDSALYLCASSVGQVESYEQYFGPGTRLTVT.

For the CDR3, the DNA is TGTGCCAGCAGCTCCAGGGGGGACTGGGGTGAAAAACTGTTTTTT. It is translated as CASSSRGDWGEKLFF. The chain couples TRBV11-2 to TRBJ1-4, with 7 bases aligning to TRBD1. The CDR3 is 15 amino acids. CDR1 is SGHAT, CDR2 FQNNGV, per germline. V shed 4 bases and J 7 bases; nucleotides not matched to a gene: 9.

The chain links TRBV7-3 to TRBJ2-3; possible D gene TRBD2, 6 bases. This CDR3 has 17 residues. Germline V gene lookup returns CDR1 SGHTA and CDR2 FQGTGA. The V gene lost 5 bases and the J gene lost 4 bases, with 22 bases spanning the gap. In DNA form, the CDR3 reads TGTGCCAGCAGCGAAATGGGACTGACCCTGGGGGCAGATACGCAGTATTTT. Its translation: CASSEMGLTLGADTQYF.

The chain carries TRBV29-1 and TRBJ2-7; 8 bases are shared with TRBD2. CDR1 and CDR2 from the germline V gene are SQVTM and ANQGSEA. The CDR3 extends over 14 amino acids. With V trimmed by 4 bases and J by 1 base, 6 bases remained unmatched. CDR3 loop: CSVAEIAGSYEQYF. The CDR3 region has the DNA TGCAGCGTTGCCGAGATAGCGGGATCCTACGAGCAGTACTTC.

The chain combines TRBV7-9 with TRBJ1-1, with D perhaps TRBD1 (6 bases). The V and J ends lost 3 bases and 2 bases respectively, with 10 bases between them. The CDR3 spans 14 residues. The V gene's germline CDR1 is SEHNR and CDR2 FQNEAQ (reference sequence). CDR3 loop: CASSFRGGNTEAFF. CDR3 sequence (DNA): TGTGCCAGCAGCTTTCGAGGGGGTAACACTGAAGCTTTCTTT.

The chain has TRBV7-2 and TRBJ1-2; 9 bases match TRBD1. Germline CDR1 is SGHTA and CDR2 is FQGNSA. The CDR3 is made up of 15 amino acids. Trimming at V came to 6 bases and at J to 4 bases, leaving 9 bases not matched to a gene. CDR3 in DNA: TGTGCCAGCAGACCCGGGACAGGGAATGGCTATGGCTACACCTTC. Translation: CASRPGTGNGYGYTF.

The rearrangement joins TRBV7-3 to TRBJ2-5; the match to TRBD2 covers 9 bases. J gave up 5 bases and V 5 bases, and 9 bases lay outside the gene matches. In germline, CDR1 is SGHTA, CDR2 FQGTGA. CDR3 length: 15 amino acids. The CDR3 DNA follows: TGTGCCAGCAGCCTCATAAGCGGGAGGCTCGAGACCCAGTACTTC. Translating gives CASSLISGRLETQYF. Full variable domain (rest looked up from reference TRBV7-3 and TRBJ2-5): GAGVSQTPSNKVTEKGKYVELRCDPISGHTALYWYRQSLGQGPEFLIYFQGTGAADDSGLPNDRFFAVRPEGSVSTLKIQRTERGDSAVYLCASSLISGRLETQYFGPGTRLLVL.